The next 22 T cell receptor beta chains were all read from a single sample in a study of blood T cell repertoires in COVID-19. Produced via immunoSEQ multiplex PCR; TCRdb's table is partial and in-frame only. Counted here are about 300,000 clones, about four fifths occurring once; the ten biggest clones make up about 1.2%. Sequencing was performed on peripheral blood. The receptors originated from a woman aged 45-65 years with acute or convalescent COVID-19.

The chain couples TRBV6-5 to TRBJ2-5, with a possible D match to TRBD2 (6 bases). CDR1 is MNHEY, CDR2 SVGAGI, per germline. The CDR3 sequence is 14 residues long. V dropped 6 bases and J dropped 5 bases, with 16 bases sitting between them. The CDR3 protein is CASRRDGWRETQYF. As DNA, the CDR3 is TGTGCCAGCAGGCGGGACGGCTGGAGGGAGACCCAGTACTTC.

The V gene is TRBV5-1, the J gene TRBJ1-1, with a weak D call TRBD1 (5 bases). CDR3 length: 13 amino acids. Looked up from germline, CDR1 is SGHRS and CDR2 is YFSETQ. Trimming left V 6 bases short and J 1 base short, with 10 bases between. The CDR3 sequence: CASTSDKNTEAFF. CDR3 nucleotides: TGCGCCAGCACCTCGGACAAGAACACTGAAGCTTTCTTT.

The rearrangement joins TRBV2 to TRBJ2-7, with a weak D call TRBD1 (5 bases). The germline V and J ends were trimmed by 3 bases and 3 bases, with 12 bases remaining between them. The CDR3 is 14 amino acids. CDR1 and CDR2 from the germline V gene are SNHLY and FYNNEI. The CDR3, as DNA: TGTGCCAGCAGTGAGTATTGGGGCCGCTACGAGCAGTACTTC. This codes for CASSEYWGRYEQYF.

The count of this clone is one. V and J are TRBV27 and TRBJ1-2, with 11 bases identical to TRBD1. The V gene's germline CDR1 is MNHEY and CDR2 SMNVEV (reference sequence). This CDR3 comprises 16 residues. The V gene end was trimmed by 0 bases and the J gene end by 2 bases; junction bases not matched to a gene: 2. The CDR3 region has the DNA TGTGCCAGCAGTTTATCGTGGACAGGGGGCAACTATGGCTACACCTTC. Translating it yields CASSLSWTGGNYGYTF.

This clone showed up just a few times. The chain combines TRBV15 with TRBJ2-5, with D possibly being TRBD1 (6 bases). Germline CDR1 is LNHNV and CDR2 is YYDKDF (reference sequence). The CDR3 extends over 15 amino acids. Trimming pared 3 bases from V and 4 bases from J, leaving 15 bases between. Written as DNA, the CDR3 is TGTGCCACCAGCAGGGGACGGGACACCCTAGAGACCCAGTACTTC. Translating it yields CATSRGRDTLETQYF.

In its sample, this clone was seen a few times. The sample carries other DNA sequences with the same CDR3. V usage is TRBV2 and J usage is TRBJ1-5; no clear D gene. This CDR3 is built from 13 residues. With 6 bases removed from V and 4 bases from J, the gap between germline ends came to 10 bases. CDR1 and CDR2 from the germline V gene are SNHLY and FYNNEI. CDR3 DNA: TGTGCCAGCAGAGGTGAGGGTAATCAGCCCCAGCATTTT. It encodes CASRGEGNQPQHF.

The V gene is TRBV6-1, the J gene TRBJ1-1; no reliable D call. This CDR3 spans 12 amino acids. V lost 1 base and J 7 bases, leaving 7 bases between the germline ends. CDR1 and CDR2 (germline): MNHNS, SASEGT. The CDR3: CASSEEYSEAFF. CDR3 nucleotides: TGTGCCAGCAGTGAAGAGTACAGTGAAGCTTTCTTT.

The genes are TRBV10-3 and TRBJ2-5; a weak D match, TRBD1 (6 bases). Germline loops: CDR1 ENHRY, CDR2 SYGVKD. The CDR3 is 14 residues long. Deletions cut 5 bases from V and 2 bases from J, with 12 bases between. The CDR3 protein is CAISPKTGQETQYF. The CDR3 DNA is TGTGCCATCAGTCCAAAGACAGGACAAGAGACCCAGTACTTC.

This clone was recorded only once. The chain carries TRBV19 and TRBJ1-5; D unclear. CDR1 is LNHDA and CDR2 is SQIVND in the germline V gene (reference sequence). The V end was cut by 6 bases, the J end by 1 base, with 13 bases between. The CDR3 extends over 15 amino acids. The CDR3 bases are TGTGCCAGTAGCCCTTCGTCCGGGAGCAATCAGCCCCAGCATTTT. Protein sequence: CASSPSSGSNQPQHF.

CDR3 bases: TGTGCCAGTAGTGTAACTAGCGGGGAGTACAATGAGCAGTTCTTC. It yields the protein CASSVTSGEYNEQFF. This rearrangement joins TRBV19 to TRBJ2-1, with 10 bases aligning to TRBD2. CDR3 length equals 15 residues. Germline CDR1 LNHDA, CDR2 SQIVND (reference sequence). Trimming removed 5 bases from V and 4 bases from J; junction bases left unmatched: 5.

The rearrangement uses TRBV11-2 and TRBJ1-3; possible D gene TRBD1, 5 bases. The germline V gene has CDR1 SGHAT and CDR2 FQNNGV. This CDR3 has 17 residues. Trimming took off 1 base at V and 1 base at J, with 14 bases between the two ends. CDR3 in DNA: TGTGCCAGCAGCTTAGGGATGGCAGGGAAGTCTGGAAACACCATATATTTT. It is translated as CASSLGMAGKSGNTIYF.

The V call is TRBV7-2, the J call TRBJ1-2; 7 bases map to TRBD1. This CDR3 has 14 residues. Germline lookup yields CDR1 SGHTA and CDR2 FQGNSA. Unmatched junction bases numbered 3, after V lost 2 bases and J lost 3 bases. The CDR3 here is CASSLRGPDYGYTF. The CDR3 bases are TGTGCCAGCAGCTTAAGGGGGCCGGACTATGGCTACACCTTC.

The chain links TRBV28 to TRBJ1-2, with 10 nucleotides matching TRBD1. Germline CDR1 is MDHEN and CDR2 is SYDVKM. The CDR3 has 14 amino acids. V was clipped by 7 bases and J by 8 bases; unmatched bases: 10. The DNA for the CDR3 is TGTGCCAGCATGAGACGGACAGGGGGTTGGGGCTACACCTTC. It codes for CASMRRTGGWGYTF.

The gene calls are TRBV29-1 and TRBJ1-5; D gene unclear. CDR3 length: 16 residues. Trimming stripped 4 bases from V and 0 bases from J, with 16 bases between. Germline V gene data show CDR1 as SQVTM and CDR2 as ANQGSEA. CDR3 nucleotide sequence: TGCAGCGTTGTTTTGACAACTGACCCTAGCAATCAGCCCCAGCATTTT. It translates to CSVVLTTDPSNQPQHF.

V gene TRBV5-1 combines with J gene TRBJ1-1; TRBD1 matches 8 bases. The CDR3 totals 15 residues. V lost 2 bases to trimming and J lost 0 bases; unmatched junction nucleotides: 3. Germline values: CDR1 SGHRS, CDR2 YFSETQ. For the CDR3, the DNA is TGCGCCAGCAGCTTTGGGACAGGTATGAACACTGAAGCTTTCTTT. Amino acids: CASSFGTGMNTEAFF.

This chain connects TRBV5-6 to TRBJ2-3; D possibly corresponds to TRBD2 (5 bases). Germline V gene lookup returns CDR1 SGHDT and CDR2 YYEEEE. There are 15 residues in the CDR3. The ends were cut back, 2 bases at V and 4 bases at J, with 14 bases in the middle. DNA for the CDR3: TGTGCCAGCAGCTTAAGTGGGAGTGGAGCAGATACGCAGTATTTT. Its translation is CASSLSGSGADTQYF.

The chain combines TRBV7-2 with TRBJ1-2, with 7 bases fitting TRBD1. Per germline, CDR1 SGHTA and CDR2 FQGNSA. This CDR3 region has 15 residues. Losses at the gene ends were 1 base for V and 7 bases for J; bases not matched to a gene: 9. CDR3 DNA sequence: TGTGCCAGCAGCTTAGAGGGGACAGTCTTTGGTGGCTACACCTTC. Protein product: CASSLEGTVFGGYTF.

The chain recombines TRBV5-6 with TRBJ2-1, with TRBD2 matching over 14 bases. The J segment lost 6 bases and the V segment lost 1 base, leaving 6 bases of the junction unmatched. Per the germline V gene, CDR1 is SGHDT and CDR2 is YYEEEE. The CDR3 is 17 residues long. CDR3 residues: CASSLRFGTSGSNEQFF. For the CDR3, the DNA is TGTGCCAGCAGCTTGAGGTTCGGGACTAGCGGGAGCAATGAGCAGTTCTTC.

V is TRBV7-2 and J is TRBJ2-5, with 7 bases fitting TRBD2. The CDR3 contains 15 residues. In germline, CDR1 is SGHTA, CDR2 FQGNSA. Unmatched junction bases numbered 5, after V lost 2 bases and J lost 2 bases. CDR3 bases: TGTGCCAGCAGCTTACAACCGGGGGGACAAGAGACCCAGTACTTC. This codes for CASSLQPGGQETQYF.

The V call is TRBV6-6, the J call TRBJ1-5; TRBD1 matches 8 bases. Germline V gene sequence: CDR1 MNHNY, CDR2 SVGAGI (reference sequence). This CDR3 has 14 amino acids. Trimming cost V 5 bases and J 4 bases; bases outside gene matches: 4. The CDR3 nucleotides read TGTGCCAGCAGTATGGGACAGGAAAATCAGCCCCAGCATTTT. Translated, it gives CASSMGQENQPQHF.

The chain recombines TRBV30 with TRBJ1-1; 10 bases map to TRBD1. V gave up 0 bases and J gave up 11 bases; unmatched junction bases: 6. Germline values: CDR1 GTSNPN, CDR2 SVGIG (reference sequence). The CDR3 contains 13 residues. The CDR3 sequence: CAWSVLGTGVAFF. CDR3 nucleotides: TGTGCCTGGAGTGTACTGGGGACAGGGGTTGCTTTCTTT.

The chain couples TRBV9 to TRBJ1-2, with 7 bases aligning to TRBD1. CDR1 and CDR2 from the germline V gene are SGDLS and YYNGEE. J gave up 8 bases and V 3 bases, and 4 bases lay outside the gene matches. CDR3 length: 12 amino acids. The CDR3 sequence: CASSDRGGGYTF. In DNA form, the CDR3 reads TGTGCCAGCAGCGACAGGGGTGGAGGCTACACCTTC. Looking up the rest from reference TRBV9 and TRBJ1-2 gives the full variable domain: DSGVTQTPKHLITATGQRVTLRCSPRSGDLSVYWYQQSLDQGLQFLIQYYNGEERAKGNILERFSAQQFPDLHSELNLSSLELGDSALYFCASSDRGGGYTFGSGTRLTVV.